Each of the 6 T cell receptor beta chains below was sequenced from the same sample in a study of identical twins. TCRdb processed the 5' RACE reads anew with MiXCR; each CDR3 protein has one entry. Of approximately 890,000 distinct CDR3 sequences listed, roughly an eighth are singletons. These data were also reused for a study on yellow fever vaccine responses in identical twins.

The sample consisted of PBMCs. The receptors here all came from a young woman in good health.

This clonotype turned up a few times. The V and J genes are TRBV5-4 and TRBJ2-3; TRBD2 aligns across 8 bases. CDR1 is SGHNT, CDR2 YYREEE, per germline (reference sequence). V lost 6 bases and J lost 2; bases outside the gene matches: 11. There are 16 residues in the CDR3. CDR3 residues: CASTRGGGTATDTQYF. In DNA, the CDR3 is TGTGCCAGCACCCGGGGGGGGGGGACCGCCACAGATACGCAGTATTTT.

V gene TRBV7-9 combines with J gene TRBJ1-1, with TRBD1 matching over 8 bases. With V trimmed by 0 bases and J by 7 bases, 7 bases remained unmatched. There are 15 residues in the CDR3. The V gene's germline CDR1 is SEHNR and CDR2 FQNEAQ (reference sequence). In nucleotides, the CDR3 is TGTGCCAGCAGCTTAGCCGTTGGGACAGGATATGAAGCTTTCTTT. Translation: CASSLAVGTGYEAFF.

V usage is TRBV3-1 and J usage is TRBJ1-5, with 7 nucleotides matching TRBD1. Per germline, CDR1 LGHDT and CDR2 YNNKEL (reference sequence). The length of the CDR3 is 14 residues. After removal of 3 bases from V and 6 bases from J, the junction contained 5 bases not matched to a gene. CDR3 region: CASSQTGTSQPQHF. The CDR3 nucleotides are TGTGCCAGCAGCCAGACAGGGACCTCTCAGCCCCAGCATTTT.

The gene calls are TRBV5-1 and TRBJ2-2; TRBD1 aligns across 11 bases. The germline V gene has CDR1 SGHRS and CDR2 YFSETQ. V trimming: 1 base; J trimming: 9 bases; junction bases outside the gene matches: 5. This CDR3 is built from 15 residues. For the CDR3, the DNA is TGCGCCAGCAGCTTGATGGGACAGGGGGGCCGGGAGCTGTTTTTT. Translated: CASSLMGQGGRELFF. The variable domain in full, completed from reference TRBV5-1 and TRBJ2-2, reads KAGVTQTPRYLIKTRGQQVTLSCSPISGHRSVSWYQQTPGQGLQFLFEYFSETQRNKGNFPGRFSGRQFSNSRSEMNVSTLELGDSALYLCASSLMGQGGRELFFGEGSRLTVL.

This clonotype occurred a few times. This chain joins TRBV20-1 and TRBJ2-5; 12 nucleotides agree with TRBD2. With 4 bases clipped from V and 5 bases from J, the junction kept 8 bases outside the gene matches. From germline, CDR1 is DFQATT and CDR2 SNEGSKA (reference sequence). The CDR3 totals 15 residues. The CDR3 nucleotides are TGCAGTGCTACTCTAGCGGGGGGGCTTCGGGAGACCCAGTACTTC. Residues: CSATLAGGLRETQYF.

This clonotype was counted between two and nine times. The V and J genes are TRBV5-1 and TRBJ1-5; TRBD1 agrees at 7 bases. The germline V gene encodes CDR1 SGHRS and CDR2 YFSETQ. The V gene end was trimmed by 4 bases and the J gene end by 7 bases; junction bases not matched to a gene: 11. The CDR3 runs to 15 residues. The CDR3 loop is CASSATGIVGQPQHF. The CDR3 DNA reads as TGCGCCAGCAGCGCGACAGGGATAGTGGGACAGCCCCAGCATTTT.